The sequence of this T cell receptor beta chain was determined in a study of CD8+ T cells in alopecia areata. Study-level background: Treated patients swallowed 5 to 10 mg of oral tofacitinib twice daily.

CDR3 length: 14 amino acids. CDR1 and CDR2 (germline): SEHNR, FQNEAQ (reference sequence). Trimming stripped 0 bases from V and 4 bases from J, with 7 bases between. About this clone: At the DNA level, this CDR3 is encoded by other sequences in the same sample as well.

RNA was isolated and reverse transcribed to cDNA, the sequencing template. Repertoires were generated with immunoSEQ multiplex PCR, while TCRdb's copy carries only in-frame clones and drops some. The data show about 140,000 clones, around three fifths seen once. The source is a human donor with alopecia areata. The rearrangement uses TRBV7-9 and TRBJ1-5; D uncertain. The sequencing here drew on CD4+ T cells sorted from blood, taken at week 0. CDR3 in DNA: TGTGCCAGCAGCTTAGCGGGCGGGAATCAGCCCCAGCATTTT. This gives the protein CASSLAGGNQPQHF.